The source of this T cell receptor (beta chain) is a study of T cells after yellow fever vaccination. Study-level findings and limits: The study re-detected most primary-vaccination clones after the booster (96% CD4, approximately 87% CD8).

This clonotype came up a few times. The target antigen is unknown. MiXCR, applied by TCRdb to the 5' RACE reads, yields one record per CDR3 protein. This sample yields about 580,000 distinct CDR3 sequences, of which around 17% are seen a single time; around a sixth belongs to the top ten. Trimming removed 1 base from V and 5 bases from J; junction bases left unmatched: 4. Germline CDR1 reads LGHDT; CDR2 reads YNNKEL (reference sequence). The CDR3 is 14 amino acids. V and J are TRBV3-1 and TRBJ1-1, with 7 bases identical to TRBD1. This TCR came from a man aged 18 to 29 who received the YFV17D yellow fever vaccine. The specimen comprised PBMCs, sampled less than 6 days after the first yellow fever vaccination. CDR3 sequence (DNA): TGTGCCAGCAGCCAAGGACAGGGTGTTACTGAAGCTTTCTTT. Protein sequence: CASSQGQGVTEAFF.